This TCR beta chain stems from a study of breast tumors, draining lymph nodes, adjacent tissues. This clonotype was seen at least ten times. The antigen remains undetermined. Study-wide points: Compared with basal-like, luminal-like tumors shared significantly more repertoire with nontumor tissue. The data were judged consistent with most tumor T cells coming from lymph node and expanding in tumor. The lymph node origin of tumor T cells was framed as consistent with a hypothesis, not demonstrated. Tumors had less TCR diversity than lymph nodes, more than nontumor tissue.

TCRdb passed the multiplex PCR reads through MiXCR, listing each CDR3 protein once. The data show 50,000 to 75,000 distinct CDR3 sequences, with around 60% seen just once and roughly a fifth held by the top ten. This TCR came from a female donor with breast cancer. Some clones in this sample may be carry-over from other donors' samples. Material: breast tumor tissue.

The CDR3 nucleotides read TGTGCCAGCAGTTTACAGACTAGCGGCTCCTACAATGAGCAGTTCTTC. It codes for CASSLQTSGSYNEQFF. This chain connects TRBV27 to TRBJ2-1; 9 bases line up with TRBD2. The CDR3 contains 16 residues. Germline CDR1 and CDR2: MNHEY and SMNVEV (reference sequence). Losses at the gene ends were 2 bases for V and 0 bases for J; bases not matched to a gene: 2.